The 27 T cell receptor beta chains in this list originate from one sample, sequenced in a study of CD8 T cells in Susac syndrome (dated by TCRdb to about 2019). Library preparation employed the immunoSEQ multiplex PCR assay. RNA was extracted with the RNeasy kit and about 0.5 to 1 ug was reverse transcribed using random hexamers. TCRdb ran its own pipeline on the public reads, namely fastp trimming at Q25 and MiXCR clone calling, and kept in-frame beta chains. Rows with one shared CDR3 protein collapse into an entry with the most common genes and DNA. In this sample the table shows some 120,000 distinct CDR3 sequences, over 90% of which occur a single time. The ten biggest clones cover approximately 0.31% of the sample. The sample comprised CD8+ T cells from PBMCs. The receptor source for this set is a human donor with multiple sclerosis.

The chain couples TRBV2 to TRBJ2-7, with 14 bases matching TRBD2. The V gene's germline CDR1 is SNHLY and CDR2 FYNNEI. Unmatched junction bases numbered 4, after V lost 7 bases and J lost 2 bases. CDR3 length equals 15 residues. For the CDR3, the DNA is TGTGCCAGCAAGAGGACTAGCGGGAGGCCCTACGAGCAGTACGTC. As protein: CASKRTSGRPYEQYV.

The J gene is TRBJ2-7, the V gene TRBV9, with TRBD1 identical over 9 bases. The CDR3 consists of 17 residues. Unmatched junction bases numbered 7, after V lost 0 bases and J lost 0 bases. CDR1 is SGDLS, CDR2 YYNGEE, per germline. The CDR3 DNA reads as TGTGCCAGCAGCGTAGCCGGACAGGGGATGAGCTCCTACGAGCAGTACTTC. It codes for CASSVAGQGMSSYEQYF.

The J gene is TRBJ2-7, the V gene TRBV11-2; 7 bases agree with TRBD1. The J segment lost 7 bases and the V segment lost 6 bases, leaving 12 bases of the junction unmatched. The CDR3 runs to 14 residues. Germline CDR1 is SGHAT and CDR2 is FQNNGV. In nucleotides, the CDR3 is TGTGCCAGCAGTCAAACAGGGGAGCTAGAGGAGCAGTACTTC. It translates to CASSQTGELEEQYF.

V usage is TRBV5-4 and J usage is TRBJ1-1; 8 nucleotides line up with TRBD1. The CDR3 is made up of 17 amino acids. The junction had 13 bases not matched to a gene; V was cut back by 4 bases and J by 2 bases. CDR1 and CDR2 (germline): SGHNT, YYREEE (reference sequence). The CDR3 sequence: CASSVGQTGDRNTEAFF. The CDR3 DNA is TGTGCCAGCAGCGTGGGGCAGACAGGGGACCGAAACACTGAAGCTTTCTTT.

This sequence joins TRBV9 and TRBJ2-3; 13 nucleotides align to TRBD2. This CDR3 is built from 17 residues. With V trimmed by 1 base and J by 3 bases, 5 bases remained unmatched. The germline V gene has CDR1 SGDLS and CDR2 YYNGEE. This CDR3 is CASSVPLAGGSTDTQYF. The CDR3 coding sequence is TGTGCCAGCAGCGTACCACTAGCGGGGGGGTCAACAGATACGCAGTATTTT. Full variable domain (rest looked up from reference TRBV9 and TRBJ2-3): DSGVTQTPKHLITATGQRVTLRCSPRSGDLSVYWYQQSLDQGLQFLIQYYNGEERAKGNILERFSAQQFPDLHSELNLSSLELGDSALYFCASSVPLAGGSTDTQYFGPGTRLTVL.

The rearrangement joins TRBV6-2 or TRBV6-3 to TRBJ2-7; no clear D. The V end was cut by 0 bases, the J end by 7 bases, with 10 bases between. CDR3 length: 13 residues. Per germline, CDR1 MNHEY and CDR2 SVGEGT. The CDR3 nucleotides are TGTGCCAGCAGTTACTCACGGGTAGAGGAGCAGTACTTC. This gives the protein CASSYSRVEEQYF.

The chain recombines TRBV2 with TRBJ2-6; D remains unclear. Trimming removed 6 bases at V and 2 bases at J, with 8 bases between. The CDR3 is made up of 14 amino acids. Germline V lookup: CDR1 SNHLY, CDR2 FYNNEI. CDR3 loop: CASRGIPGANVLTF. The CDR3 region has the DNA TGTGCCAGCAGAGGGATCCCTGGGGCCAACGTCCTGACTTTC. The whole variable domain, remainder taken from reference TRBV2 and TRBJ2-6, is EPEVTQTPSHQVTQMGQEVILRCVPISNHLYFYWYRQILGQKVEFLVSFYNNEISEKSEIFDDQFSVERPDGSNFTLKIRSTKLEDSAMYFCASRGIPGANVLTFGAGSRLTVL.

The chain couples TRBV20-1 to TRBJ2-5, with TRBD1 matching 7 bases. CDR3 length equals 16 residues. J was trimmed by 5 bases and V by 0 bases; bases with no gene match: 12. The germline CDR1 and CDR2 sequences are DFQATT and SNEGSKA (reference sequence). The CDR3 sequence is CSARDPAGGLRETQYF. CDR3 coding DNA: TGCAGTGCTAGAGATCCCGCAGGGGGTCTCCGGGAGACCCAGTACTTC.

The rearrangement links TRBV6-1 to TRBJ1-1; a possible D gene is TRBD1 (6 bases). CDR1 is MNHNS and CDR2 is SASEGT in the germline V gene. Trimming took off 6 bases at V and 8 bases at J, with 28 bases between the two ends. The CDR3 runs 17 residues. The CDR3 protein is CASRPTGSGRPRGEAFF. DNA of the CDR3: TGTGCCAGCAGACCTACAGGGTCAGGACGACCTAGAGGAGAAGCTTTCTTT.

V is TRBV7-8 and J is TRBJ2-5; 8 nucleotides agree with TRBD1. This CDR3 contains 16 residues. Trimming cost V 4 bases and J 5 bases; bases outside gene matches: 12. Germline CDR1 reads SGHVS; CDR2 reads FQNEAQ. The CDR3: CASSSYGAGGGETQYF. The CDR3 region has the DNA TGTGCCAGCAGCTCATACGGGGCAGGGGGCGGGGAGACCCAGTACTTC.

This rearrangement joins TRBV15 to TRBJ1-1; a possible D gene is TRBD1 (5 bases). There are 18 residues in the CDR3. Germline V lookup: CDR1 LNHNV, CDR2 YYDKDF (reference sequence). V was shortened by 4 bases and J by 1 base, with 22 bases between the two germline ends. This CDR3 reads CATSKSLRLDTKNTEAFF. Here the CDR3 DNA reads TGTGCCACCAGCAAAAGCCTCCGTCTGGACACGAAGAACACTGAAGCTTTCTTT.

The V call is TRBV3-1, the J call TRBJ2-2; TRBD1 agrees at 7 bases. V dropped 2 bases and J dropped 4; count of bases not matched to a gene: 10. Germline CDR1 is LGHDT and CDR2 is YNNKEL (reference sequence). The CDR3 totals 17 residues. In DNA form, the CDR3 reads TGTGCCAGCAGCCAACTGATACAGGGGTTCGTCACCGGGGAGCTGTTTTTT. This gives the protein CASSQLIQGFVTGELFF.

The CDR3 is CASSLMGSPHGYTF. Written as DNA, the CDR3 is TGTGCCAGCAGTTTAATGGGGTCGCCCCATGGCTACACCTTC. The chain combines TRBV27 with TRBJ1-2; D remains unclear. The germline V and J ends were trimmed by 2 bases and 6 bases, with 13 bases remaining between them. CDR3 size: 14 residues. Germline loops: CDR1 MNHEY, CDR2 SMNVEV (reference sequence).

The CDR3 bases are TGTGCCAGCTGGGGATACATCCCCTACGAGCAGTACGTC. Translation gives CASWGYIPYEQYV. This rearrangement joins TRBV12-3 or TRBV12-4 to TRBJ2-7, with no clear D. This CDR3 has 13 amino acids. V dropped 8 bases and J dropped 2 bases, with 13 bases sitting between them.

This chain connects TRBV19 to TRBJ1-5, with D uncertain. The CDR3 length is 14 residues. The V gene lost 1 base and the J gene lost 10 bases, with 14 bases spanning the gap. Germline V gene data show CDR1 as LNHDA and CDR2 as SQIVND (reference sequence). The CDR3 protein is CASSIGTLRHPQHF. The DNA for the CDR3 is TGTGCCAGTAGTATAGGGACCTTGAGACACCCCCAGCATTTT.

The CDR3, as DNA: TGTGCCAGCAGCGGCCTAGACAGGGCCCCTTCACCCCTCCACTTT. Translating it yields CASSGLDRAPSPLHF. This chain uses TRBV7-2 with TRBJ1-6, with 7 bases lining up with TRBD1. Germline-derived CDR1 and CDR2 are SGHTA and FQGNSA. CDR3 size: 15 residues. Trimming removed 5 bases from V and 9 bases from J; junction bases left unmatched: 10.

The genes are TRBV4-1 and TRBJ1-4; D is uncertain. The V end was cut by 4 bases, the J end by 7 bases, with 13 bases between. This CDR3 spans 14 amino acids. Per the germline V gene, CDR1 is MGHRA and CDR2 is YSYEKL. The CDR3 DNA is TGCGCCAGCAGCCCCGGCGGGCGGGGTGAAAAACTGTTTTTT. This codes for CASSPGGRGEKLFF.

CDR3 amino acids: CASSETSAESYEQYV. CDR3 in DNA: TGTGCCAGCAGCGAAACTAGCGCCGAGTCCTACGAGCAGTACGTC. The rearrangement links TRBV13 to TRBJ2-7; 7 bases agree with TRBD2. Losses at the gene ends were 5 bases for V and 1 base for J; bases not matched to a gene: 8. Germline V gene lookup returns CDR1 PRHDT and CDR2 FYEKMQ (reference sequence). The CDR3 covers 15 residues.

This chain joins TRBV4-2 and TRBJ2-5; D gene uncertain. Trimming removed 0 bases at V and 2 bases at J, with 4 bases between. The germline gives CDR1 LGHNA, CDR2 YNFKEQ. This CDR3 has 13 residues. The CDR3 region is CASSQDGQETQYF. The CDR3 DNA sequence: TGTGCCAGCAGCCAAGATGGACAAGAGACCCAGTACTTC.

The CDR3, as DNA: TGCGCCAGCAGCCCGTATGCGGGGTGGAACTATGGCTACACCTTC. Translated, it gives CASSPYAGWNYGYTF. The chain recombines TRBV4-1 with TRBJ1-2, with D hard to call. Germline V gene data show CDR1 as MGHRA and CDR2 as YSYEKL. The CDR3 runs 15 residues. Trimming stripped 4 bases from V and 2 bases from J, with 14 bases between.

The chain employs TRBV20-1 and TRBJ1-2, with D possibly being TRBD1 (5 bases). V was pared by 0 bases and J by 0 bases, with 14 bases between. Germline CDR1 reads DFQATT; CDR2 reads SNEGSKA (reference sequence). CDR3 length: 16 residues. The CDR3 DNA follows: TGCAGTGCTAGAGATATTCGGGACCCAGCTAACTATGGCTACACCTTC. Protein sequence: CSARDIRDPANYGYTF.

This clonotype was seen only once. J is TRBJ2-5 and V is TRBV24-1, with 7 bases aligning to TRBD1. The V gene's germline CDR1 is KGHDR and CDR2 SFDVKD. The CDR3 consists of 14 residues. V lost 3 bases, J lost 5 bases, and 5 bases stayed unmatched. CDR3 amino acids: CATSDEGAWETQYF. The CDR3 bases are TGTGCCACCAGTGATGAGGGGGCTTGGGAGACCCAGTACTTC.

The chain employs TRBV18 and TRBJ2-7; D tentatively fits TRBD1 or TRBD2 (5 bases each). The CDR3 is made up of 13 amino acids. Trimming shortened V by 3 bases and J by 6 bases, and 12 bases separated the two germline ends. Germline V gives CDR1 KGHSH, CDR2 LQKENI. CDR3 sequence (DNA): TGTGCCAGCTCACCGGGACCGGCCGCCGAGCAGTACGTC. Translated, it gives CASSPGPAAEQYV.

The rearrangement joins TRBV5-1 to TRBJ1-1; D is possibly TRBD1 (5 bases). The CDR3 is 13 amino acids. Trimming pared 1 base from V and 3 bases from J, leaving 7 bases between. Germline CDR1 and CDR2: SGHRS and YFSETQ. CDR3 nucleotide sequence: TGCGCCAGCAGCTTGCAGGGATACACTGAAGCTTTCTTT. Translated, it gives CASSLQGYTEAFF.

This chain links TRBV18 with TRBJ1-1; no reliable D call. The germline V gene has CDR1 KGHSH and CDR2 LQKENI. Trimming took off 3 bases at V and 8 bases at J, with 13 bases between the two ends. The CDR3 contains 13 residues. CDR3 nucleotides: TGTGCCAGCTCACCCGAGGACCGAGCAGAAGCTTTCTTT. It specifies CASSPEDRAEAFF.

CDR3 bases: TGTGCCAGCAGCCCCGGGACTCCCGTCCAAGAGACCCAGTACTTC. This sequence encodes CASSPGTPVQETQYF. The V call is TRBV27, the J call TRBJ2-5; a weak D match, TRBD2 (6 bases). The CDR3 contains 15 residues. V was shortened by 6 bases and J by 1 base, with 15 bases between the two germline ends. Germline V gene lookup returns CDR1 MNHEY and CDR2 SMNVEV (reference sequence).

V and J are TRBV24-1 and TRBJ2-7; 9 bases fit TRBD1. CDR1 and CDR2 from the germline V gene are KGHDR and SFDVKD. J was trimmed by 4 bases and V by 3 bases; bases with no gene match: 9. This CDR3 has 16 amino acids. The CDR3 DNA reads as TGTGCCACCAGTGATCGCCCGGGACAGGGATGGTACGAGCAGTACGTC. Translating it yields CATSDRPGQGWYEQYV.